The 10 T cell receptor beta chains presented below share a single source sample, sequenced in a study of T cells in Graves' hyperthyroidism and ophthalmopathy. The TCR beta CDR3 regions underwent amplification using RNA transcripts as the source. The TCR CDR3 was amplified in a first-round RT-PCR using the HTBI primer set. TCRdb re-called the multiplex PCR reads through MiXCR, storing one row per CDR3 protein. The data contain about 520,000 distinct CDR3 sequences, 20% to 25% of them singletons. Sequencing was done on a sample of blood. The source is a young man with Graves' hyperthyroidism.

On this clonotype itself: A junction end diverges from the germline sequence, so it may reflect a read error. CDR3 sequence: CASSGPAGDQSTEACF. The CDR3, as DNA: TGTGCCAGCAGCGGCCCGGCAGGGGACCAGAGCACTGAAGCTTGCTTT. The chain combines TRBV11-2 with TRBJ1-1; weak D call: TRBD1 (6 bases). Germline CDR1 SGHAT, CDR2 FQNNGV. The CDR3 has 16 amino acids.

This clonotype was detected ten times or more. Here the CDR3 reads CASSIYREKNTEAFF. In nucleotides, the CDR3 is TGTGCCAGTAGTATATACAGGGAGAAGAATACTGAAGCTTTCTTT. The rearrangement uses TRBV19 and TRBJ1-1, with a tentative D call TRBD1 (6 bases). Germline CDR1 reads LNHDA; CDR2 reads SQIVND (reference sequence). The CDR3 has 15 residues. Trimming took off 2 bases at V and 5 bases at J, with 15 bases between the two ends.

In DNA form, the CDR3 reads TGTGCCACCAGCAGGGGAACGACAAGCTCCTACGAGCAGTACTTC. As protein: CATSRGTTSSYEQYF. V and J are TRBV15 and TRBJ2-7; no definite D call. V was trimmed by 3 bases and J by 0 bases, leaving 12 bases between them. The CDR3 spans 15 residues. Germline values: CDR1 LNHNV, CDR2 YYDKDF (reference sequence). The variable domain in full, with the rest retrieved from reference TRBV15 and TRBJ2-7, is DAMVIQNPRYQVTQFGKPVTLSCSQTLNHNVMYWYQQKSSQAPKLLFHYYDKDFNNEADTPDNFQSRRPNTSFCFLDIRSPGLGDTAMYLCATSRGTTSSYEQYFGPGTRLTVT.

This clonotype was recorded once. The chain recombines TRBV15 with TRBJ2-6; 13 positions agree with TRBD2. CDR3 length equals 19 residues. The V gene's germline CDR1 is LNHNV and CDR2 YYDKDF (reference sequence). The trim removed 3 bases at V and 1 base at J, leaving 6 bases unmatched. The CDR3 DNA sequence: TGTGCCACCAGCAGCTGGACTAGCGGGAGTAGGTCTGGGGCCAACGTCCTGACTTTC. Translated: CATSSWTSGSRSGANVLTF.

This clonotype was recorded at least ten times. This chain joins TRBV13 and TRBJ1-2, with D maybe TRBD1 (5 bases). The CDR3 consists of 13 residues. CDR1 is PRHDT and CDR2 is FYEKMQ in the germline V gene (reference sequence). Trimming stripped 4 bases from V and 6 bases from J, with 12 bases between. In DNA form, the CDR3 reads TGTGCCAGCAGCTACGCTACGGGGGATGGCTACACCTTC. Translating it yields CASSYATGDGYTF.

The sample holds a few counts of this clonotype. The chain recombines TRBV6-2 or TRBV6-3 with TRBJ2-5; 8 nucleotides agree with TRBD2. The germline CDR1 and CDR2 sequences are MNHEY and SVGEGT. V trimming: 4 bases; J trimming: 4 bases; junction bases outside the gene matches: 5. The CDR3 extends over 14 amino acids. CDR3 residues: CASSSGTSSETQYF. Written as DNA, the CDR3 is TGTGCCAGCAGTTCCGGGACTAGTTCAGAGACCCAGTACTTC.

The genes are TRBV30 and TRBJ1-1; TRBD1 matches 10 bases. The CDR3 covers 15 residues. The germline V gene encodes CDR1 GTSNPN and CDR2 SVGIG (reference sequence). V lost 7 bases, J lost 5 bases, and 13 bases stayed unmatched. The DNA of the CDR3 is TGTGCCTACAATAGTAGGGGACAGGGGTGGACTGAAGCTTTCTTT. It specifies CAYNSRGQGWTEAFF.

This clonotype appeared many times. The chain has TRBV6-5 and TRBJ1-2; 7 bases map to TRBD1. The CDR3 has 17 amino acids. Germline loops: CDR1 MNHEY, CDR2 SVGAGI. V was clipped by 5 bases and J by 2 bases; unmatched bases: 14. Written as DNA, the CDR3 is TGTGCCAGCAGTCGTATGAGGGGGCCCTTATCCAACTATGGCTACACCTTC. It translates to CASSRMRGPLSNYGYTF.

Ten or more counts support this clonotype. CDR3 sequence (DNA): TGCGCCAGCAGCTTGGGAGGACAGGGTCGGTATGGCTACACCTTC. As protein: CASSLGGQGRYGYTF. The chain links TRBV5-1 to TRBJ1-2; 8 nucleotides line up with TRBD1. The junction had 6 bases not matched to a gene; V was cut back by 0 bases and J by 5 bases. The CDR3 runs to 15 residues. Germline loops: CDR1 SGHRS, CDR2 YFSETQ.

Many counts were recorded for this clonotype. CDR3 protein: CAISELSGGLSYEQYF. The CDR3 nucleotides are TGTGCCATCAGTGAGCTAAGCGGGGGACTCTCCTACGAGCAGTACTTC. This chain connects TRBV10-3 to TRBJ2-7, with 8 positions matching TRBD2. The CDR3 is 16 residues long. Germline-derived CDR1 and CDR2 are ENHRY and SYGVKD. J lost 0 bases, V lost 2 bases, and 6 bases had no gene match.